This T cell receptor beta chain was captured by sequencing in a study of blood T cell repertoires in COVID-19 (TCRdb year 2020). Concerning the study at large: The collaborator samples originated in the United States, Italy and Spain and spanned the acute and convalescent phases of COVID-19. HLA class I and class II types, where available, came from metadata supplied by the sample provider rather than from assay-based typing. Deeply sampled blood TCRbeta repertoires from subjects exposed to, actively infected with, or recovered from COVID-19 were included in the dataset. The material from the prospective study consisted of cDNA or gDNA derived from T cells, B-cell-depleted T cells, or PBMCs. The repertoires were made available in a free public database intended to serve as a resource for research on the immune response to SARS-CoV-2. The samples were drawn from two sources: the first 160 participants of the ongoing ImmuneRACE study, and approximately 1,300 subjects contributed by 6 global collaborators. The sample metadata nearly always contained a de-identified subject ID, COVID-19 status, age in years and sex. The research as a whole found: Clinical and demographic metadata were provided uncurated, with the amount varying by source and participant.

TCRbeta CDR3 regions were amplified from genomic DNA by means of the immunoSEQ Assay, a bias-controlled multiplex PCR. Under the source paper's analysis protocol: The number of nucleated cells in each sample was estimated from the amplification of reference gene primers within the assay. To quantify the absolute abundance of each unique TCRbeta CDR3 rearrangement, sequence reads were collapsed and filtered. For each sample, productive Simpson clonality was calculated as the square root of Simpson's diversity index over productive rearrangements. Imported from immuneACCESS, the table was reduced by TCRdb to in-frame sequences with V and J called. These copies leave out some clones; in studies compared against another copy, an unresolved V gene accounts for under half, and the cause of the remainder is not known. That table furnishes V, J and clone size, whereas the DNA furnished D and trimming. For this sample there are some 150,000 clones; about four fifths appear just once. Of the sample, roughly 2.3% falls within the top ten clones.

Reading the germline V gene gives CDR1 SGHDN and CDR2 FVKESK. From cysteine to phenylalanine, the CDR3 is 15 amino acids long. The read is trimmed to its CDR3 DNA, 45 bases read in frame from base 1. V is cut by 1 base and J by 4 bases, and the space between the germline ends is 13 bases. Notes on this clone: Its antigen is still unknown. It has no much larger one-base neighbor in the sample; base qualities were not kept.

The collaborating institutions used their own protocols to collect whole blood in K2EDTA tubes. For TCRbeta analysis, collaborator samples were shipped as frozen whole blood, as isolated PBMCs, or as DNA extracted from either sample type. This clonotype was sampled from a man in his sixties or seventies with acute or convalescent COVID-19. The source material was peripheral blood. Recombination connected TRBV14 to TRBJ1-1; the best D guess is TRBD1, with 6 bases matching. The CDR3 reads CASSQAWTDVTEAFF. The DNA sequence is TGTGCCAGCAGCCAAGCATGGACAGATGTCACTGAAGCTTTCTTT.